This TCR beta chain is drawn from a study of T cells in Graves' hyperthyroidism and ophthalmopathy. Overall study results and limits: Peripheral blood also featured most of the thyroid clonotypes expanded above 0.001.

A NOSPECS grade of at least 4, a Clinical Activity Score of at least 3 and duration under 3 months were recorded in ophthalmopathy patients. Investigators excluded patients with uncontrolled infection, other autoimmune disease, pregnancy or lactation. This sample holds PBMCs from less than 11 ml fresh peripheral blood. Trimming stripped 4 bases from V and 7 bases from J, with 8 bases between. The CDR3 totals 12 residues. CDR1 and CDR2 from the germline V gene are LNHDA and SQIVND (reference sequence). This clonotype was counted a few times. Its target is not known. RNA transcripts provided the source from which TCR beta CDR3 regions were amplified. Researchers ran a first-round RT-PCR on the TCR CDR3 using the HTBI primer set. TCRdb itself ran the multiplex PCR reads through MiXCR, one entry per CDR3 protein. The sample has over 450,000 distinct CDR3 sequences, 15% to 20% seen once.

Sequencing was performed on blood. The V call is TRBV19, the J call TRBJ1-5; D is ambiguous. The sequence was obtained from a woman younger than 30 with Graves' ophthalmopathy. DNA of the CDR3: TGTGCCAGTAGTAGGTTAAGCCAGCCCCAGCATTTT. It yields the protein CASSRLSQPQHF.